Following are 25 T cell receptor beta chains from one sample sequenced in a study of cytomegalovirus exposure and HLA in healthy donors. The PCR ran on 60 Vbeta and 13 Jbeta primers. Sequencing was performed with immunoSEQ multiplex PCR; in TCRdb, only in-frame clones are kept and a portion is missing. The table for this sample gives 150,000 to 200,000 clones. Specimen: PBMCs. The receptors stem from an older woman in good health and CMV-seronegative.

This rearrangement joins TRBV7-8 to TRBJ1-2, with 9 bases identical to TRBD1. The V gene end was trimmed by 4 bases and the J gene end by 8 bases; junction bases not matched to a gene: 14. From germline, CDR1 is SGHVS and CDR2 FQNEAQ. The CDR3 extends over 16 amino acids. The CDR3 loop reads CASSSKGGTGFGGYTF. The CDR3 DNA follows: TGTGCCAGCAGCTCTAAAGGCGGGACAGGGTTTGGGGGCTACACCTTC.

This chain joins TRBV11-2 and TRBJ2-1; possibly TRBD1 for D (6 bases). Trimming took off 0 bases at V and 4 bases at J, with 10 bases between the two ends. CDR1 and CDR2 (germline): SGHAT, FQNNGV. This CDR3 has 15 residues. CDR3 DNA sequence: TGTGCCAGCAGCTTAGAGGACAGCCTATACAATGAGCAGTTCTTC. Translation gives CASSLEDSLYNEQFF.

Here the CDR3 DNA reads TGTGCCACCCTAGCGGGAGGCAACTACAATGAGCAGTTCTTC. It encodes CATLAGGNYNEQFF. The rearrangement joins TRBV27 to TRBJ2-1; 11 positions agree with TRBD2. V was clipped by 10 bases and J by 3 bases; unmatched bases: 5. The V gene's germline CDR1 is MNHEY and CDR2 SMNVEV (reference sequence). The CDR3 has 14 amino acids.

This chain joins TRBV4-1 and TRBJ1-5, with TRBD1 matching over 7 bases. J gave up 3 bases and V 4 bases, and 12 bases lay outside the gene matches. Germline V gene data show CDR1 as MGHRA and CDR2 as YSYEKL. This CDR3 has 17 residues. The CDR3 region has the DNA TGCGCCAGCAGCCCTGTCCGACAGGGTGTTAACAATCAGCCCCAGCATTTT. This codes for CASSPVRQGVNNQPQHF.

V gene TRBV9 combines with J gene TRBJ2-3, with D perhaps TRBD2 (5 bases). Trimming pared 0 bases from V and 0 bases from J, leaving 8 bases between. The CDR3 has 15 residues. Germline V lookup: CDR1 SGDLS, CDR2 YYNGEE. The CDR3 nucleotides are TGTGCCAGCAGCGTAGGGAGGATGAGCACAGATACGCAGTATTTT. Translation gives CASSVGRMSTDTQYF.

This chain joins TRBV9 and TRBJ2-7, with D tentatively TRBD1 (6 bases). CDR3 length: 15 residues. Germline CDR1 reads SGDLS; CDR2 reads YYNGEE. Trimming removed 4 bases from V and 3 bases from J, with 17 bases in between. The CDR3 here is CASSPRGGTNYEQYF. CDR3 coding DNA: TGTGCCAGCAGCCCCAGGGGCGGCACCAACTACGAGCAGTACTTC.

The chain uses TRBV5-1 and TRBJ2-7, with 12 bases matching TRBD1. The germline V gene has CDR1 SGHRS and CDR2 YFSETQ. With V trimmed by 3 bases and J by 4 bases, 2 bases remained unmatched. This CDR3 has 14 residues. The CDR3 loop is CASSWDRGRYEQYF. CDR3 DNA sequence: TGCGCCAGCAGCTGGGACAGGGGGCGATACGAGCAGTACTTC. Full variable domain (outside the CDR3, taken from reference TRBV5-1 and TRBJ2-7): KAGVTQTPRYLIKTRGQQVTLSCSPISGHRSVSWYQQTPGQGLQFLFEYFSETQRNKGNFPGRFSGRQFSNSRSEMNVSTLELGDSALYLCASSWDRGRYEQYFGPGTRLTVT.

The gene calls are TRBV6-1 and TRBJ2-7; maybe TRBD1 (6 bases). Trimming cost V 6 bases and J 3 bases, with 15 bases left between them. This CDR3 is 14 amino acids long. CDR1 and CDR2 from the germline V gene are MNHNS and SASEGT. In DNA form, the CDR3 reads TGTGCCAGCAGGGAGTACAGGGAATACTACGAGCAGTACTTC. This gives the protein CASREYREYYEQYF.

The chain carries TRBV25-1 and TRBJ2-5, with D maybe TRBD2 (5 bases). The length of the CDR3 is 14 residues. V shed 2 bases and J shed 1 base, with 8 bases lying between them. CDR1 and CDR2 (germline): MGHDK, SYGVNS. The CDR3: CASSEDEGQETQYF. Written as DNA, the CDR3 is TGTGCCAGCAGTGAAGACGAGGGCCAAGAGACCCAGTACTTC.

The V gene is TRBV5-1, the J gene TRBJ2-5; 8 nucleotides agree with TRBD2. Germline values: CDR1 SGHRS, CDR2 YFSETQ. The CDR3 covers 14 residues. CDR3 sequence reads: CASGAGGLRETQYF. The CDR3, as DNA: TGCGCTTCGGGGGCGGGGGGCCTCAGAGAGACCCAGTACTTC.

The V call is TRBV7-2, the J call TRBJ1-2; D ambiguous. Trimming removed 5 bases from V and 2 bases from J, with 6 bases in between. The CDR3 runs 12 residues. Germline V gene data show CDR1 as SGHTA and CDR2 as FQGNSA. DNA of the CDR3: TGTGCCAGCAGCCCCGGGAACTATGGCTACACCTTC. The encoded protein is CASSPGNYGYTF.

The V gene is TRBV5-1, the J gene TRBJ2-3; tentative D call: TRBD2 (6 bases). This CDR3 is built from 14 residues. The V end lost 4 bases, the J end lost 2 bases, and 11 bases lay between the germline ends. Germline values: CDR1 SGHRS, CDR2 YFSETQ. The CDR3 DNA reads TGCGCCAGCAGCCCCGGACTAATCACAGATACGCAGTATTTT. Its protein product is CASSPGLITDTQYF.

This chain uses TRBV11-2 with TRBJ1-2, with 9 bases aligning to TRBD1. CDR3 size: 17 residues. The trim removed 5 bases at V and 1 base at J, leaving 11 bases unmatched. Germline V gene data show CDR1 as SGHAT and CDR2 as FQNNGV. CDR3 protein: CASSLQGATFYNYGYTF. For the CDR3, the DNA is TGTGCCAGCAGCCTACAGGGGGCAACGTTTTATAACTATGGCTACACCTTC.

The genes are TRBV9 and TRBJ2-1; weak D call: TRBD2 (5 bases). Germline loops: CDR1 SGDLS, CDR2 YYNGEE. The V end lost 0 bases, the J end lost 1 base, and 11 bases lay between the germline ends. This CDR3 spans 16 amino acids. The CDR3 spells CASSVVPGISYNEQFF. The CDR3 DNA sequence: TGTGCCAGCAGCGTAGTCCCGGGAATTTCCTACAATGAGCAGTTCTTC.

The gene calls are TRBV18 and TRBJ2-3; D might be TRBD1 (5 bases). The V and J ends lost 3 bases and 6 bases respectively, with 13 bases between them. The CDR3 length is 14 residues. Germline CDR1 reads KGHSH; CDR2 reads LQKENI. The CDR3 loop is CASSPSQGEDTQYF. In DNA, the CDR3 is TGTGCCAGCTCACCGAGCCAGGGTGAGGATACGCAGTATTTT.

V gene TRBV9 combines with J gene TRBJ2-6; tentative D call: TRBD1 (6 bases). The ends were cut back, 4 bases at V and 4 bases at J, with 12 bases in the middle. CDR1 SGDLS and CDR2 YYNGEE come from the germline V gene. The CDR3 has 15 residues. In DNA form, the CDR3 reads TGTGCCAGCAGCTTTACAGGGCCCGGGGCCAACGTCCTGACTTTC. Its protein product is CASSFTGPGANVLTF.

This chain joins TRBV10-3 and TRBJ2-7; TRBD1 matches 8 bases. J gave up 6 bases and V 5 bases, and 6 bases lay outside the gene matches. The CDR3 has 13 residues. Germline V gene lookup returns CDR1 ENHRY and CDR2 SYGVKD. The CDR3 nucleotides are TGTGCCATCAGTTGGGACAGGCAACGCGAGCAGTACTTC. Encoded protein: CAISWDRQREQYF.

V and J are TRBV5-1 and TRBJ2-5, with D maybe TRBD1 (5 bases). Germline V CDR1 and CDR2: SGHRS, YFSETQ. Trimming shortened V by 0 bases and J by 3 bases, and 9 bases separated the two germline ends. The length of the CDR3 is 14 residues. CDR3 loop: CASSLADRKETQYF. The CDR3 region has the DNA TGCGCCAGCAGCTTGGCTGACAGAAAAGAGACCCAGTACTTC.

The V and J genes are TRBV6-6 and TRBJ2-1; 9 nucleotides line up with TRBD2. The length of the CDR3 is 14 residues. V lost 8 bases and J lost 0; bases outside the gene matches: 2. Looked up from germline, CDR1 is MNHNY and CDR2 is SVGAGI (reference sequence). This CDR3 reads CASARGGSYNEQFF. The CDR3 DNA follows: TGTGCCAGCGCGCGGGGGGGCTCCTACAATGAGCAGTTCTTC.

The J gene is TRBJ2-5, the V gene TRBV5-4; D unclear. The germline gives CDR1 SGHNT, CDR2 YYREEE (reference sequence). CDR3 length equals 13 residues. V lost 2 bases to trimming and J lost 0 bases, with 5 bases between them. This CDR3 is CASSLTHQETQYF. CDR3 DNA sequence: TGTGCCAGCAGCTTAACTCACCAAGAGACCCAGTACTTC.

The J gene is TRBJ2-7, the V gene TRBV7-9; TRBD1 aligns across 11 bases. Germline V CDR1 and CDR2: SEHNR, FQNEAQ (reference sequence). Trimming removed 5 bases from V and 7 bases from J; junction bases left unmatched: 10. The CDR3 spans 15 residues. CDR3 in DNA: TGTGCCAGCAGCCATGGGACAGGGGGTCGTGAAGAGCAGTACTTC. Protein sequence: CASSHGTGGREEQYF.

The chain has TRBV6-5 and TRBJ1-2, with 8 positions matching TRBD1. J gave up 3 bases and V 5 bases, and 8 bases lay outside the gene matches. The length of the CDR3 is 15 residues. Germline V gene sequence: CDR1 MNHEY, CDR2 SVGAGI. The CDR3 loop reads CASSNGLTGDYGYTF. CDR3 DNA sequence: TGTGCCAGCAGTAATGGGCTGACAGGGGACTATGGCTACACCTTC.

The rearrangement links TRBV5-8 to TRBJ1-4; the match to TRBD1 covers 8 bases. V trimming: 4 bases; J trimming: 2 bases; junction bases outside the gene matches: 4. The CDR3 sequence is 15 residues long. The germline V gene encodes CDR1 SGHTS and CDR2 YDEGEE. For the CDR3, the DNA is TGTGCCAGCAGCCAGGGGGACAGGACTAATGAAAAACTGTTTTTT. This translates into CASSQGDRTNEKLFF.

This chain links TRBV27 with TRBJ2-1; 14 bases are shared with TRBD2. This CDR3 contains 17 residues. The J segment lost 3 bases and the V segment lost 7 bases, leaving 8 bases of the junction unmatched. CDR1 MNHEY and CDR2 SMNVEV come from the germline V gene (reference sequence). CDR3 region: CASTPGTSGGLYNEQFF. In nucleotides, the CDR3 is TGTGCCAGCACCCCGGGGACTAGCGGGGGACTCTACAATGAGCAGTTCTTC.

This chain joins TRBV7-3 and TRBJ1-1; TRBD1 aligns across 10 bases. Germline CDR1 is SGHTA and CDR2 is FQGTGA. The V gene end was trimmed by 5 bases and the J gene end by 7 bases; junction bases not matched to a gene: 1. The CDR3 consists of 12 residues. The CDR3 region has the DNA TGTGCCAGCAGCCGGACAGGGGGTGAAGCTTTCTTT. Translation: CASSRTGGEAFF.